The TCR beta chain described here comes from a study of blood T cell repertoires in COVID-19. Overall study context: Some COVID-19 samples were acute and others convalescent; all came from the United States, Italy and Spain.

The sample holds one count of this clone. CDR1 and CDR2 from the germline V gene are SGHTA and FQGNSA. This CDR3 has 12 amino acids. V was clipped by 3 bases and J by 7 bases, with 9 bases between them. Assay used: immunoSEQ multiplex PCR; TCRdb lists only in-frame clones, some missing. Of about 76,000 clones in the sample, 90% are singletons; the top ten hold roughly 1.5%. The sample was peripheral blood. The chain uses TRBV7-2 and TRBJ1-1, with D unresolved. The sequence came from a man aged 45-60 years with acute or convalescent COVID-19. In nucleotides, the CDR3 is TGTGCCAGCAGCTTCCTGAGTGGTGAAGCTTTCTTT. This codes for CASSFLSGEAFF.